Listed below are T cell receptor beta chains from one sample, sequenced in a study of blood T cells in healthy people across ages. TCRdb independently ran MiXCR on the 5' RACE reads; one entry per CDR3 protein. The data contain around 1,600,000 distinct CDR3 sequences, approximately 43% of them singletons. The sequenced material came from blood. The source is a woman between 18 and 29 years old in good health. CDR3s include the opening cysteine and the closing phenylalanine or tryptophan. A D gene is named only where the DNA matches it firmly. Size tells how often a clone was seen (once, few, many) or the class of an expanded clone, and some rows leave it out.

d_call	j_call	v_call	clone_size	cdr3_aa	cdr3_nt
TRBD1	TRBJ1-5	TRBV27	.	CASSYSTGGHQPQHF	TGTGCCAGCAGTTACTCGACAGGGGGCCATCAGCCCCAGCATTTT
.	TRBJ2-7	TRBV20-1	.	CSAKDNSYEQYF	TGCAGTGCTAAGGACAACTCCTACGAGCAGTACTTC
.	TRBJ2-5	TRBV3-1	.	CASSPTAGAGQYF	TGTGCCAGCAGCCCTACCGCCGGGGCGGGACAGTACTTC
.	TRBJ1-5	TRBV7-2	.	CASSLANRANQPQHF	TGTGCCAGCAGCTTAGCGAACAGGGCCAATCAGCCCCAGCATTTT
.	TRBJ1-2	TRBV27	.	CASSLRQPANYGNTF	TGTGCCAGCAGTTTAAGACAACCTGCTAACTATGGCAACACCTTC
.	TRBJ1-1	TRBV6-2/TRBV6-3	once	CASSYWGQENTEAFF	TGTGCCAGCAGTTACTGGGGGCAGGAGAACACTGAAGCTTTCTTT
.	TRBJ1-1	TRBV28	.	CASKAKLLVPLRVNTEAFF	TGTGCCAGCAAAGCGAAACTTTTGGTCCCGCTCAGGGTGAACACTGAAGCTTTCTTT
.	TRBJ2-7	TRBV12-3/TRBV12-4	few	CASSSNPGLEQYF	TGTGCCAGCAGTTCCAACCCGGGCCTCGAGCAGTACTTC
TRBD1	TRBJ2-7	TRBV4-1	.	CASSHTDRGEYEQYF	TGCGCCAGCAGCCATACGGACAGGGGAGAGTACGAGCAGTACTTC
.	TRBJ2-7	TRBV29-1	few	CSVLGGYEQYF	TGCAGCGTACTTGGCGGTTACGAGCAGTACTTC
TRBD1	TRBJ2-4	TRBV29-1	.	CSVAGGAYGQYF	TGCAGCGTTGCAGGGGGCGCCTACGGGCAGTACTTC
.	TRBJ2-5	TRBV12-3/TRBV12-4	.	CASSPGRQVQETQYF	TGTGCCAGCAGTCCCGGCCGACAGGTTCAAGAGACCCAGTACTTC
TRBD1	TRBJ2-7	TRBV6-2/TRBV6-3	few	CASSHFPGQGFYEQYF	TGTGCCAGCAGTCATTTCCCGGGACAGGGATTTTACGAGCAGTACTTC
TRBD1	TRBJ1-5	TRBV19	.	CASSVDRASNQPQHF	TGTGCCAGTAGTGTAGACAGGGCCAGCAATCAGCCCCAGCATTTT
.	TRBJ1-1	TRBV29-1	once	CSVTGSATEAFF	TGCAGCGTAACAGGGTCGGCCACTGAAGCTTTCTTT
.	TRBJ1-2	TRBV7-9	.	CASSLELAGNGYTF	TGTGCCAGCAGCTTAGAACTAGCCGGGAATGGCTACACCTTC
TRBD1	TRBJ2-2	TRBV11-2	.	CASSGQGAGTGELFF	TGTGCCAGCAGCGGACAGGGGGCGGGCACCGGGGAGCTGTTTTTT
.	TRBJ2-1	TRBV20-1	.	CSASYTGGPVNEQFF	TGCAGTGCTAGCTATACCGGAGGGCCGGTGAATGAGCAGTTCTTC
.	TRBJ1-1	TRBV20-1	.	CGASAIWTVNTEAFF	TGCGGTGCTAGTGCAATTTGGACAGTGAACACTGAAGCTTTCTTT
.	TRBJ2-5	TRBV20-1	few	CSARPLGRQETQYF	TGCAGTGCTAGACCCTTAGGGAGACAAGAGACCCAGTACTTC
.	TRBJ2-5	TRBV27	.	CASSLSRGGVGYNEQYF	TGTGCCAGCAGTTTAAGTAGGGGGGGCGTAGGATACAATGAGCAGTACTTC
TRBD1	TRBJ1-2	TRBV29-1	.	CSASPGTGGAYYGYTF	TGCAGCGCAAGCCCCGGGACAGGGGGCGCTTACTATGGCTACACCTTC
.	TRBJ2-5	TRBV4-3	many	CASSQDYRGMTQYF	TGCGCCAGCAGCCAAGATTACCGGGGGATGACCCAGTACTTC